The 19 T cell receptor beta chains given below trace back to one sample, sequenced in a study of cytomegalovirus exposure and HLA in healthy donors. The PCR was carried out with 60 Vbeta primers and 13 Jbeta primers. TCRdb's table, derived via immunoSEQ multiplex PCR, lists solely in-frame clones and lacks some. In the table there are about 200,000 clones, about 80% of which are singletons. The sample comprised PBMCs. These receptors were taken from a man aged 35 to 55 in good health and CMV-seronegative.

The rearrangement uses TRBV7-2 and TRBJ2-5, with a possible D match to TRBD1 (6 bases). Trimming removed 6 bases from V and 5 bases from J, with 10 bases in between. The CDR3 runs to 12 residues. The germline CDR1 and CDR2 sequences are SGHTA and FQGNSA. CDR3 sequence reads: CASRDSVETQYF. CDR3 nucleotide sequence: TGTGCCAGCAGGGACAGCGTGGAGACCCAGTACTTC.

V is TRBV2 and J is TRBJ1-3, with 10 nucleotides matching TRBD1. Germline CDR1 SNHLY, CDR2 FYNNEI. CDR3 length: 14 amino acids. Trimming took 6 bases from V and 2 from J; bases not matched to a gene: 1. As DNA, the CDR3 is TGTGCCAGCAGGGGGACAGGGGCTGGAAACACCATATATTTT. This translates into CASRGTGAGNTIYF. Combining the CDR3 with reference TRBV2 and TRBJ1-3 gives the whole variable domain EPEVTQTPSHQVTQMGQEVILRCVPISNHLYFYWYRQILGQKVEFLVSFYNNEISEKSEIFDDQFSVERPDGSNFTLKIRSTKLEDSAMYFCASRGTGAGNTIYFGEGSWLTVV.

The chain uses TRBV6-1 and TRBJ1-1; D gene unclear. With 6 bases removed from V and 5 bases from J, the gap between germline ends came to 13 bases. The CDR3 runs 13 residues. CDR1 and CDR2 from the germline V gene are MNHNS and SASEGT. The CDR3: CASSLGTGTEAFF. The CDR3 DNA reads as TGTGCCAGCAGCCTCGGTACGGGAACTGAAGCTTTCTTT.

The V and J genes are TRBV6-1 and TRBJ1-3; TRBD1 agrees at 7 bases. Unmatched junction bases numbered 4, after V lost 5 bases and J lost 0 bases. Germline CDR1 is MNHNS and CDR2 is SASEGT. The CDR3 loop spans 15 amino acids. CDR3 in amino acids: CASSPRDSSGNTIYF. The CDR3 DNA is TGTGCCAGCAGTCCAAGGGACAGCTCTGGAAACACCATATATTTT.

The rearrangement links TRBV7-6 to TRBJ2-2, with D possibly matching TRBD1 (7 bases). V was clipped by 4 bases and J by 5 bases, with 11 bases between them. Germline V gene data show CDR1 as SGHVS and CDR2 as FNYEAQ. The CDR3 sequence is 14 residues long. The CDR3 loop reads CASSSRGETGELFF. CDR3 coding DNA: TGTGCCAGCAGCTCCAGGGGGGAGACCGGGGAGCTGTTTTTT.

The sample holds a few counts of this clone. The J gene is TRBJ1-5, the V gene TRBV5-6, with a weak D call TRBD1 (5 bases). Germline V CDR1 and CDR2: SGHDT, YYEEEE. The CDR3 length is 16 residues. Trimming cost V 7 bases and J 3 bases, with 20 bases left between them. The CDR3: CASPTRLGGDNQPQHF. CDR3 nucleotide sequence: TGTGCCAGCCCCACCCGATTGGGAGGGGACAATCAGCCCCAGCATTTT.

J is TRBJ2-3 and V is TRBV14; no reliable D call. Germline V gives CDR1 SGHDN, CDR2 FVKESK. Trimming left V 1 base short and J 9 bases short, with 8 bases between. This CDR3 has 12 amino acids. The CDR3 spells CASSQAWLTQYF. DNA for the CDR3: TGTGCCAGCAGCCAAGCGTGGCTGACGCAGTATTTT.

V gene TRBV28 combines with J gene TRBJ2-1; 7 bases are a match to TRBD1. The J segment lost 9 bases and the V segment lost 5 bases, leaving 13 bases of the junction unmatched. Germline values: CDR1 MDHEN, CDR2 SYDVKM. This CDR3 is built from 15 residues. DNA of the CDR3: TGTGCCAGCAGTCCCAGGGGGATGACGAGGGGTGAGCAGTTCTTC. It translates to CASSPRGMTRGEQFF. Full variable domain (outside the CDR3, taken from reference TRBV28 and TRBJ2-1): DVKVTQSSRYLVKRTGEKVFLECVQDMDHENMFWYRQDPGLGLRLIYFSYDVKMKEKGDIPEGYSVSREKKERFSLILESASTNQTSMYLCASSPRGMTRGEQFFGPGTRLTVL.

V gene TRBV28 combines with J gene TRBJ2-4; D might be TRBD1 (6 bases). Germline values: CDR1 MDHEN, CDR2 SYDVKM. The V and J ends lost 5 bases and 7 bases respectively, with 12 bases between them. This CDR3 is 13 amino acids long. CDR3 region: CASSNLQGNIQYF. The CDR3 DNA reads TGTGCCAGCAGTAACCTACAGGGTAACATTCAGTACTTC.

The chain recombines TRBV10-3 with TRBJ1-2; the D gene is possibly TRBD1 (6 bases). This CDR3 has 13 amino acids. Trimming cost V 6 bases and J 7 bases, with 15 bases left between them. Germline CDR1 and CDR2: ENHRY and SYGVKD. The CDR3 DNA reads TGTGCCATCAGGGAGGGACACCAGGGTGGCTACACCTTC. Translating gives CAIREGHQGGYTF.

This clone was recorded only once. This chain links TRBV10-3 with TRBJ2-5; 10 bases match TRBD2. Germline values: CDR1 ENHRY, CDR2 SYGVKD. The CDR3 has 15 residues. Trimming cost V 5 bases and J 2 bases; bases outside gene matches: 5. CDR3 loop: CAISRSGGAQETQYF. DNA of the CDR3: TGTGCCATCAGTAGAAGCGGGGGGGCTCAAGAGACCCAGTACTTC.

The CDR3 loop is CASSPTSGGALDTQYF. The CDR3 DNA reads TGTGCCAGCAGCCCCACTAGCGGGGGGGCTTTAGATACGCAGTATTTT. The gene calls are TRBV9 and TRBJ2-3, with 13 bases lining up with TRBD2. The V gene end was trimmed by 4 bases and the J gene end by 5 bases; junction bases not matched to a gene: 7. Germline CDR1 and CDR2: SGDLS and YYNGEE. The CDR3 covers 16 residues. The whole variable domain, remainder taken from reference TRBV9 and TRBJ2-3, is DSGVTQTPKHLITATGQRVTLRCSPRSGDLSVYWYQQSLDQGLQFLIQYYNGEERAKGNILERFSAQQFPDLHSELNLSSLELGDSALYFCASSPTSGGALDTQYFGPGTRLTVL.

In DNA, the CDR3 is TGTGCCAGCAGCTTGGGGGACAGAGTCTCCTACGAGCAGTACTTC. Its translation: CASSLGDRVSYEQYF. V and J are TRBV7-6 and TRBJ2-7; 7 positions agree with TRBD1. The CDR3 contains 15 residues. Germline V gene lookup returns CDR1 SGHVS and CDR2 FNYEAQ. The ends lost 3 bases at V and 0 bases at J; junction bases unmatched: 5.

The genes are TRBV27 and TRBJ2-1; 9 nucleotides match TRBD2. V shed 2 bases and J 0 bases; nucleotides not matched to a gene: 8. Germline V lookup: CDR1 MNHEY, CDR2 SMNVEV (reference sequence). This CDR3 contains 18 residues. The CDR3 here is CASSLRPQLAGSYNEQFF. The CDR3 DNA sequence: TGTGCCAGCAGTTTACGGCCCCAACTAGCGGGCTCCTACAATGAGCAGTTCTTC.

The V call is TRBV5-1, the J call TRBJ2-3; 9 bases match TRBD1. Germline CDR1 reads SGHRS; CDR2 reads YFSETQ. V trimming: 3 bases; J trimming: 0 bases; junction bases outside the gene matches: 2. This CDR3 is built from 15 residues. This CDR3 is CASSWTGASTDTQYF. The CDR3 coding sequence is TGCGCCAGCAGCTGGACAGGGGCTAGCACAGATACGCAGTATTTT.

The CDR3 sequence: CASSVVGLAGTGELFF. The DNA for the CDR3 is TGTGCCAGCAGCGTAGTGGGACTAGCGGGAACCGGGGAGCTGTTTTTT. The rearrangement joins TRBV9 to TRBJ2-2; 13 nucleotides agree with TRBD2. The CDR3 extends over 16 amino acids. From germline, CDR1 is SGDLS and CDR2 YYNGEE. The V segment lost 0 bases and the J segment 5 bases; nucleotides outside the gene matches: 1.

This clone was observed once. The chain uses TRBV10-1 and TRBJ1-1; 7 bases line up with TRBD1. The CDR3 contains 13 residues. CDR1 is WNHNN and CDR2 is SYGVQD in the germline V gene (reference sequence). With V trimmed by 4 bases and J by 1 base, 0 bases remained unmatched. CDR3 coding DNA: TGCGCCAGCAGTGGGGACAGGAACACTGAAGCTTTCTTT. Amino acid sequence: CASSGDRNTEAFF.

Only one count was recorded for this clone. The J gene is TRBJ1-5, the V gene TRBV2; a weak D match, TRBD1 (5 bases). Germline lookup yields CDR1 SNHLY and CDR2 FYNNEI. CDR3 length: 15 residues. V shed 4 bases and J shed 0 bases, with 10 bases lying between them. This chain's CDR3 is CASSGTTYSNQPQHF. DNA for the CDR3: TGTGCCAGCAGTGGGACAACTTATAGCAATCAGCCCCAGCATTTT.

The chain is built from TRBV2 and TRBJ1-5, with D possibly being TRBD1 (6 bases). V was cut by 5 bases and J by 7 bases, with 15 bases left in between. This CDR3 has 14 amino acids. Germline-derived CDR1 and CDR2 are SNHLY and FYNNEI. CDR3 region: CASSYRTDSQPQHF. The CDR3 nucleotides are TGTGCCAGCAGTTACCGGACAGATTCCCAGCCCCAGCATTTT.